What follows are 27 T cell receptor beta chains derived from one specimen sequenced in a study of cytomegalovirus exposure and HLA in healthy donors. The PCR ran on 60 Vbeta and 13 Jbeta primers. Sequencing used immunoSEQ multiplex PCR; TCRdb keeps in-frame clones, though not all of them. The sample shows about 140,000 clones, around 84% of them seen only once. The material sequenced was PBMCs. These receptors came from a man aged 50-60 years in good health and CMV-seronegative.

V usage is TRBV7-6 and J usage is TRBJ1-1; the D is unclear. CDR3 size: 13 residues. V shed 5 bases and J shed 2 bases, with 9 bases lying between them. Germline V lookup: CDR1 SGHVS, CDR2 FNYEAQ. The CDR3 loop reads CASSLDTNTEAFF. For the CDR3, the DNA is TGTGCCAGCAGCCTCGACACTAACACTGAAGCTTTCTTT.

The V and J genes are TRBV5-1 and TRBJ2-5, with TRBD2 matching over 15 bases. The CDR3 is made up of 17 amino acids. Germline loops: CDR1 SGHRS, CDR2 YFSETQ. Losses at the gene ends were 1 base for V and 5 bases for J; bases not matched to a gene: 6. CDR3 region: CASSLWTSGRALETQYF. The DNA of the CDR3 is TGCGCCAGCAGCTTGTGGACTAGCGGGAGGGCCTTGGAGACCCAGTACTTC.

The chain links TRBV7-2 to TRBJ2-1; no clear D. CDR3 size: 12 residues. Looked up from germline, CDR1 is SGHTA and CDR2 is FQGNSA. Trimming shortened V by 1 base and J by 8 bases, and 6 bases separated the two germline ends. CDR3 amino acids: CASSLGGDEQFF. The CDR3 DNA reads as TGTGCCAGCAGCTTAGGTGGAGATGAGCAGTTCTTC.

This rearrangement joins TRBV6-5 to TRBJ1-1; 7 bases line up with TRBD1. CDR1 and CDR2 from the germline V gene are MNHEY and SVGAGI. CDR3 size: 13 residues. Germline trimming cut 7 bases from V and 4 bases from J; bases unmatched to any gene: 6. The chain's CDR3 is CASTTPGGTEAFF. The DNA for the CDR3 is TGTGCCAGCACCACCCCAGGGGGCACTGAAGCTTTCTTT.

CDR3 bases: TGCGCCAGCAGCCAGTGGACAGGGCGTGGCACCGGGGAGCTGTTTTTT. Amino acids: CASSQWTGRGTGELFF. The chain uses TRBV4-1 and TRBJ2-2, with 8 bases fitting TRBD1. The germline CDR1 and CDR2 sequences are MGHRA and YSYEKL. The J segment lost 4 bases and the V segment lost 3 bases, leaving 7 bases of the junction unmatched. The CDR3 is 16 amino acids.

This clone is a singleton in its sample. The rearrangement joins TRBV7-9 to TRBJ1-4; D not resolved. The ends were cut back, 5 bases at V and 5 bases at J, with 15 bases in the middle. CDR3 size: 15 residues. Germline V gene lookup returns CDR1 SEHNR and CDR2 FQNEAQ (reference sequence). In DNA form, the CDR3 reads TGTGCCAGCAGCCTCCCTAGTTCTTTGAATGAAAAACTGTTTTTT. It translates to CASSLPSSLNEKLFF.

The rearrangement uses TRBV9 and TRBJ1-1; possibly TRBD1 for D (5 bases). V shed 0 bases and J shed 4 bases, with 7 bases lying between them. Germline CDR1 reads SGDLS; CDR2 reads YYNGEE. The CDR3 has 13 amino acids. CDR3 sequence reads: CASSVAGLTEAFF. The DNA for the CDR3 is TGTGCCAGCAGCGTAGCAGGGCTCACTGAAGCTTTCTTT.

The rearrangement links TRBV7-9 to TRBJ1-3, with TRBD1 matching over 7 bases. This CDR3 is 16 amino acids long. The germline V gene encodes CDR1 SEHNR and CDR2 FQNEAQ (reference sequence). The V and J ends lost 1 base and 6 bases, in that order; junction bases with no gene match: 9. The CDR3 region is CASSLGRDSSLNTIYF. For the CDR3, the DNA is TGTGCCAGCAGCTTAGGTCGGGACAGCAGTTTAAACACCATATATTTT.

The CDR3 DNA reads TGTGCCAGCAACCTAGCGGGGGGGCGTACCGGGGAGCTGTTTTTT. It encodes CASNLAGGRTGELFF. This sequence joins TRBV2 and TRBJ2-2, with 12 bases lining up with TRBD2. Germline V gives CDR1 SNHLY, CDR2 FYNNEI. V lost 7 bases, J lost 5 bases, and 5 bases stayed unmatched. The CDR3 contains 15 residues. The entire variable domain, with the rest obtained from reference TRBV2 and TRBJ2-2, is as follows: EPEVTQTPSHQVTQMGQEVILRCVPISNHLYFYWYRQILGQKVEFLVSFYNNEISEKSEIFDDQFSVERPDGSNFTLKIRSTKLEDSAMYFCASNLAGGRTGELFFGEGSRLTVL.

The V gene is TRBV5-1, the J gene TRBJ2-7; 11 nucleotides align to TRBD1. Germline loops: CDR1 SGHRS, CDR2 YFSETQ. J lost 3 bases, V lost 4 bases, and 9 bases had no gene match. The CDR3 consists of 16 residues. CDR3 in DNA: TGCGCCAGCAGCCCCGGGACAGGGGGTAGGTTCTACGAGCAGTACTTC. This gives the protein CASSPGTGGRFYEQYF.

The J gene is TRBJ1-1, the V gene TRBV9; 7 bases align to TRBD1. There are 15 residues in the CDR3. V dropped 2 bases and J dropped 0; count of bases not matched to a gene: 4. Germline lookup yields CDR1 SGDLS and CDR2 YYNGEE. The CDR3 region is CASSVTGTMNTEAFF. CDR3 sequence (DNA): TGTGCCAGCAGCGTGACAGGGACAATGAACACTGAAGCTTTCTTT.

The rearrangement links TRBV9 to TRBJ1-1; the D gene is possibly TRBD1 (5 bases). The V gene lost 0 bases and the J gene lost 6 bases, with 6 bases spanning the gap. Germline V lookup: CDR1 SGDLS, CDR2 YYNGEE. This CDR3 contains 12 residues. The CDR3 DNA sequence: TGTGCCAGCAGCGTAGGGGGGGCTGAAGCTTTCTTT. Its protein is CASSVGGAEAFF.

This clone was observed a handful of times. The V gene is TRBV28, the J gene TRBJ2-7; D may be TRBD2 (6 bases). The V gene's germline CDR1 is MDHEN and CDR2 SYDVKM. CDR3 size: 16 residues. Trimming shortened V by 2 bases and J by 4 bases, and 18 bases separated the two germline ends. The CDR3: CASSLRGFVKTYEQYF. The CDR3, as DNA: TGTGCCAGCAGTTTACGGGGGTTTGTAAAAACTTACGAGCAGTACTTC.

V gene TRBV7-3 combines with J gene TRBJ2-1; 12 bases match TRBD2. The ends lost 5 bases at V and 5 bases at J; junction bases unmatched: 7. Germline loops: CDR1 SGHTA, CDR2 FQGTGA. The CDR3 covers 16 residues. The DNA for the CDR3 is TGTGCCAGCAGCCCCCTAACTAGCGGGAGGAACAATGAGCAGTTCTTC. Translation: CASSPLTSGRNNEQFF.

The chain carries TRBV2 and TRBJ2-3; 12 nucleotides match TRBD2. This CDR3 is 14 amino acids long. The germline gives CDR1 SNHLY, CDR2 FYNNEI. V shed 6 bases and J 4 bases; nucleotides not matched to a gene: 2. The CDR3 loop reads CASRGLAGADTQYF. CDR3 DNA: TGTGCCAGCAGGGGACTAGCGGGCGCAGATACGCAGTATTTT.

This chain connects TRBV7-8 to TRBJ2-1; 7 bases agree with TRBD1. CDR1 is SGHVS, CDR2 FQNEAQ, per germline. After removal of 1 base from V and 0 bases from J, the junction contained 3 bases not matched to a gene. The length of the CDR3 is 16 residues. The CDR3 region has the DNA TGTGCCAGCAGCTTAGGTAGACAGGGCTCCTACAATGAGCAGTTCTTC. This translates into CASSLGRQGSYNEQFF.

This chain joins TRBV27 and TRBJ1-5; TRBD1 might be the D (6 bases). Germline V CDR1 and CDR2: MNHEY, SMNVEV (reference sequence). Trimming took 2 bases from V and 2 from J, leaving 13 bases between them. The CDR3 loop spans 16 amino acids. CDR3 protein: CASSLDWGRGNQPQHF. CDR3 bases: TGTGCCAGCAGTTTAGATTGGGGGCGCGGCAATCAGCCCCAGCATTTT.

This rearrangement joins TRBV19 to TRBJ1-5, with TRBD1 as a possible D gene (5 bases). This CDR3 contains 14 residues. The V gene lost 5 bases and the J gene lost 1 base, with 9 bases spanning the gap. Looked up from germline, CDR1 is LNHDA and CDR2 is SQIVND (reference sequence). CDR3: CASSDRQSNQPQHF. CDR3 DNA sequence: TGTGCCAGTAGTGATAGACAGAGCAATCAGCCCCAGCATTTT.

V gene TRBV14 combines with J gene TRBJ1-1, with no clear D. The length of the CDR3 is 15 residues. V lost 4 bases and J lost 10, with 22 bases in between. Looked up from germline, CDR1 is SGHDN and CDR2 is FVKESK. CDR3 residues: CASSPQGASNSGAFF. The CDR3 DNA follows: TGTGCCAGCAGCCCCCAAGGAGCCTCCAACTCGGGAGCTTTCTTT.

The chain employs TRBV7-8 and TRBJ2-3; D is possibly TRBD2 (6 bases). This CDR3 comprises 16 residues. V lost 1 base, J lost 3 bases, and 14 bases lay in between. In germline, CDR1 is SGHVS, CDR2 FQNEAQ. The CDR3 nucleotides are TGTGCCAGCAGCTTAGTACTCACCGGAGGGACAGATACGCAGTATTTT. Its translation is CASSLVLTGGTDTQYF. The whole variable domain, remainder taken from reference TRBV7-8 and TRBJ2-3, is GAGVSQSPRYKVAKRGQDVALRCDPISGHVSLFWYQQALGQGPEFLTYFQNEAQLDKSGLPSDRFFAERPEGSVSTLKIQRTQQEDSAVYLCASSLVLTGGTDTQYFGPGTRLTVL.

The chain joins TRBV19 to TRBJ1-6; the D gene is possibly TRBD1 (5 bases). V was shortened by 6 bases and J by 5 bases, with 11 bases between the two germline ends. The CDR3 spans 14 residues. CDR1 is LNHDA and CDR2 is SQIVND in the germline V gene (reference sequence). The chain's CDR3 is CASRVSGNNSPLHF. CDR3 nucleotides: TGTGCCAGTAGGGTGTCAGGGAATAATTCACCCCTCCACTTT.

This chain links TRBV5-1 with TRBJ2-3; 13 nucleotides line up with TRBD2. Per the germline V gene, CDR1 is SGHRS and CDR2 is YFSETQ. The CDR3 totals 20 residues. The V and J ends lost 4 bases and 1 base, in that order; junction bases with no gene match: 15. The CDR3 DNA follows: TGCGCCAGCAGCCCAGCTAGGACTAGCGGGGGTACTTTAGGCACAGATACGCAGTATTTT. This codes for CASSPARTSGGTLGTDTQYF.

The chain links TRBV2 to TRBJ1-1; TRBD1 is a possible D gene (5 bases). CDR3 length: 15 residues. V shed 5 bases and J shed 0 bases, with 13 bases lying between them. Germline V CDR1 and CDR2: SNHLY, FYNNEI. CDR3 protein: CASSYDDSLNTEAFF. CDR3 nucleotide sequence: TGTGCCAGCAGTTACGACGACAGCTTGAACACTGAAGCTTTCTTT. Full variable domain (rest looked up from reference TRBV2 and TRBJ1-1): EPEVTQTPSHQVTQMGQEVILRCVPISNHLYFYWYRQILGQKVEFLVSFYNNEISEKSEIFDDQFSVERPDGSNFTLKIRSTKLEDSAMYFCASSYDDSLNTEAFFGQGTRLTVV.

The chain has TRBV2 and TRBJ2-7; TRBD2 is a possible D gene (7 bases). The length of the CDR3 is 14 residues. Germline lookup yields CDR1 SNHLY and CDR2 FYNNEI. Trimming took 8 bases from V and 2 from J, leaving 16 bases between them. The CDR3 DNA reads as TGTGCCAGCGGAGGCGGGGGCGGACCCTACGAGCAGTACTTC. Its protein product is CASGGGGGPYEQYF.

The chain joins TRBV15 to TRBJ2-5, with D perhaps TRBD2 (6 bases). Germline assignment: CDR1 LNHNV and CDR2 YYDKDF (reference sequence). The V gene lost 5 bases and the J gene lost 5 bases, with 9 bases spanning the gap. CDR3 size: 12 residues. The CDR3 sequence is CATSLGGETQYF. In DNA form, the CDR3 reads TGTGCCACCAGCCTCGGGGGTGAGACCCAGTACTTC.

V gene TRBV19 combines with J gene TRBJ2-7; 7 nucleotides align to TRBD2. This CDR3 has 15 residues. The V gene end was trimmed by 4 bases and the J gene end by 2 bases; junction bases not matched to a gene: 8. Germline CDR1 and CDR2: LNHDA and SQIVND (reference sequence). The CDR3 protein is CASSTRAGPTYEQYF. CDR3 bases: TGTGCCAGTAGTACCCGAGCGGGACCTACCTACGAGCAGTACTTC.

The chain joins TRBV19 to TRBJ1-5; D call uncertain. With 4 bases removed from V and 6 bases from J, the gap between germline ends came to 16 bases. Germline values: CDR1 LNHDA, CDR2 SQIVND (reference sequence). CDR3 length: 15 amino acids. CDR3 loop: CASSTTRGPLQPQHF. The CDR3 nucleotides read TGTGCCAGTAGTACCACTCGAGGTCCTCTTCAGCCCCAGCATTTT. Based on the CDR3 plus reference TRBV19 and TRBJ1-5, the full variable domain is DGGITQSPKYLFRKEGQNVTLSCEQNLNHDAMYWYRQDPGQGLRLIYYSQIVNDFQKGDIAEGYSVSREKKESFPLTVTSAQKNPTAFYLCASSTTRGPLQPQHFGDGTRLSIL.